The present TCR beta chain was sequenced within a study of T-cell memory formation after mild COVID-19. Using its own MiXCR run on the 5' RACE reads, TCRdb lists one record per CDR3 protein. The sample contains about 560,000 distinct CDR3 sequences, less than 25% of which appear only once. Between the trimmed V and J ends, which lost 0 bases and 7 bases, there was a span of 11 bases. The CDR3 is 14 residues long. In germline, CDR1 is SGHVS, CDR2 FNYEAQ. The chain recombines TRBV7-6 with TRBJ2-3; D could derive from TRBD1 or TRBD2 (6 bases each). The TCR comes from an adult woman who had mild COVID-19 (a few samples of this study predate the infection). Cell type and time point are not known. The sequenced sample consisted of PBMCs or a T cell subset sorted from them (not recorded which). CDR3 coding DNA: TGTGCCAGCAGCTTAGCTCAGGGGAGGAATACGCAGTATTTT. This translates into CASSLAQGRNTQYF. The complete variable domain, with remaining parts taken from reference TRBV7-6 and TRBJ2-3, reads GAGVSQSPRYKVTKRGQDVALRCDPISGHVSLYWYRQALGQGPEFLTYFNYEAQQDKSGLPNDRFSAERPEGSISTLTIQRTEQRDSAMYRCASSLAQGRNTQYFGPGTRLTVL.